The 20 T cell receptor beta chains reported below all come from one sample, sequenced in a study of cytomegalovirus exposure and HLA in healthy donors. PCR involved 60 Vbeta and 13 Jbeta primers. This table comes from immunoSEQ multiplex PCR, and its TCRdb copy is limited to in-frame clones, with some not included. The table lists approximately 110,000 clones, roughly 67% of them singletons. Material for sequencing was PBMCs. The receptors derive from a man in his late teens or twenties in good health and CMV-seropositive.

This rearrangement joins TRBV6-6 to TRBJ1-1, with 9 bases identical to TRBD1. Germline CDR1 and CDR2: MNHNY and SVGAGI (reference sequence). The V gene end was trimmed by 6 bases and the J gene end by 2 bases; junction bases not matched to a gene: 7. This CDR3 spans 15 amino acids. The CDR3 here is CASRPPGQGNTEAFF. DNA of the CDR3: TGTGCCAGCAGACCGCCGGGACAGGGAAACACTGAAGCTTTCTTT.

The V gene is TRBV7-9, the J gene TRBJ1-4; possible D gene TRBD1, 5 bases. There are 14 residues in the CDR3. From germline, CDR1 is SEHNR and CDR2 FQNEAQ (reference sequence). The ends were cut back, 3 bases at V and 7 bases at J, with 12 bases in the middle. The DNA for the CDR3 is TGTGCCAGCAGCTTCCAGGGTTGGGGTGAAAAACTGTTTTTT. This translates into CASSFQGWGEKLFF.

The V gene is TRBV10-3, the J gene TRBJ2-2, with D possibly being TRBD1 (6 bases). Germline CDR1 reads ENHRY; CDR2 reads SYGVKD. The CDR3 totals 12 residues. The germline V and J ends were trimmed by 4 bases and 6 bases, with 6 bases remaining between them. The CDR3 DNA sequence: TGTGCCATCAGTGCAGGGGCCGGGGAGCTGTTTTTT. It is translated as CAISAGAGELFF.

CDR3 nucleotides: TGTGCCACCCGGAGCCCGACGGGACAGGTTTTCCCGGGGACTGAAGCTTTCTTT. It specifies CATRSPTGQVFPGTEAFF. The chain links TRBV5-8 to TRBJ1-1; 8 bases are a match to TRBD1. The CDR3 consists of 18 residues. CDR1 and CDR2 (germline): SGHTS, YDEGEE. J lost 5 bases, V lost 9 bases, and 24 bases had no gene match.

The chain uses TRBV6-5 and TRBJ1-5, with 7 bases identical to TRBD1. This CDR3 is built from 15 residues. Germline V gene sequence: CDR1 MNHEY, CDR2 SVGAGI. V lost 4 bases to trimming and J lost 5 bases; unmatched junction nucleotides: 8. CDR3 amino acids: CASSSNRGWDQPQHF. CDR3 nucleotides: TGTGCCAGCAGTTCCAACAGGGGATGGGATCAGCCCCAGCATTTT.

CDR3 sequence: CASSLVPGVGEQFF. The CDR3 bases are TGCGCCAGCAGCTTGGTGCCCGGGGTGGGTGAGCAGTTCTTC. The V call is TRBV5-1, the J call TRBJ2-1; D might be TRBD2 (5 bases). Germline V gene data show CDR1 as SGHRS and CDR2 as YFSETQ. Trimming shortened V by 0 bases and J by 9 bases, and 13 bases separated the two germline ends. There are 14 residues in the CDR3.

This clone was detected only a few times. V usage is TRBV6-5 and J usage is TRBJ2-7, with D perhaps TRBD2 (7 bases). This CDR3 contains 14 residues. Germline CDR1 is MNHEY and CDR2 is SVGAGI. V shed 5 bases and J shed 5 bases, with 16 bases lying between them. The DNA of the CDR3 is TGTGCCAGCAGTCCAGTCCGGGGGGCAGACGAGCAGTACGTC. Translation gives CASSPVRGADEQYV.

V usage is TRBV9 and J usage is TRBJ2-2; 9 bases match TRBD1. CDR1 is SGDLS, CDR2 YYNGEE, per germline. The CDR3 runs 16 residues. The V segment lost 3 bases and the J segment 6 bases; nucleotides outside the gene matches: 9. The CDR3 coding sequence is TGTGCCAGCAGCGAGGGGGACAGGGCTGGATCCGGGGAGCTGTTTTTT. Its protein product is CASSEGDRAGSGELFF.

V and J are TRBV5-1 and TRBJ2-7; maybe TRBD1 (6 bases). Germline V lookup: CDR1 SGHRS, CDR2 YFSETQ. The CDR3 is made up of 13 amino acids. Trimming shortened V by 0 bases and J by 5 bases, and 9 bases separated the two germline ends. Here the CDR3 reads CASSLGQVNEQYF. CDR3 bases: TGCGCCAGCAGCTTGGGACAGGTCAACGAGCAGTACTTC.

V usage is TRBV5-1 and J usage is TRBJ1-1; a possible D gene is TRBD1 (6 bases). The CDR3 loop spans 17 amino acids. Germline V CDR1 and CDR2: SGHRS, YFSETQ. Trimming stripped 0 bases from V and 5 bases from J, with 20 bases between. For the CDR3, the DNA is TGCGCCAGCAGCTTGGAGGGTGGGGCAGGGGTAAGGACTGAAGCTTTCTTT. Translation gives CASSLEGGAGVRTEAFF.

This rearrangement joins TRBV28 to TRBJ1-2, with D possibly matching TRBD1 (6 bases). The ends were cut back, 9 bases at V and 5 bases at J, with 13 bases in the middle. Per germline, CDR1 MDHEN and CDR2 SYDVKM. The CDR3 length is 12 residues. CDR3 DNA sequence: TGTGCCAGTTACAGGGCTCGGTATGGCTACACCTTC. It yields the protein CASYRARYGYTF.

The genes are TRBV2 and TRBJ2-1; no clear D gene. The V gene lost 5 bases and the J gene lost 9 bases, with 11 bases spanning the gap. Germline V gene lookup returns CDR1 SNHLY and CDR2 FYNNEI. This CDR3 comprises 12 residues. The CDR3 protein is CASSSDIGEQFF. In DNA, the CDR3 is TGTGCCAGCAGTTCAGACATAGGTGAGCAGTTCTTC.

This clone was observed a few times. This rearrangement joins TRBV6-5 to TRBJ2-3; D is undetermined. Germline V lookup: CDR1 MNHEY, CDR2 SVGAGI. The CDR3 length is 14 residues. With 0 bases removed from V and 8 bases from J, the gap between germline ends came to 12 bases. CDR3 DNA sequence: TGTGCCAGCAGTTACTCCCCAGGTCAGCCTACGCAGTATTTT. Its translation is CASSYSPGQPTQYF.

The rearrangement links TRBV6-1 to TRBJ1-2; TRBD1 aligns across 7 bases. The CDR3 has 14 residues. With V trimmed by 6 bases and J by 4 bases, 8 bases remained unmatched. Germline assignment: CDR1 MNHNS and CDR2 SASEGT. Here the CDR3 reads CASSHDRDGYGYTF. The CDR3 DNA follows: TGTGCCAGCAGCCACGACAGGGATGGCTATGGCTACACCTTC.

This rearrangement joins TRBV4-2 to TRBJ2-2; 10 bases match TRBD2. The germline V gene has CDR1 LGHNA and CDR2 YNFKEQ. After removal of 2 bases from V and 6 bases from J, the junction contained 9 bases not matched to a gene. The CDR3 loop spans 17 amino acids. The CDR3 bases are TGTGCCAGCAGCCAAATAAGCGGGGGGGCCAATGCCGGGGAGCTGTTTTTT. Encoded protein: CASSQISGGANAGELFF.

The chain carries TRBV6-5 and TRBJ2-7; D gene ambiguous. Germline-derived CDR1 and CDR2 are MNHEY and SVGAGI. The CDR3 spans 12 residues. The V and J ends lost 6 bases and 2 bases respectively, with 8 bases between them. Here the CDR3 reads CASRDIAYEQYF. Here the CDR3 DNA reads TGTGCCAGCAGAGACATCGCCTACGAGCAGTACTTC.

This clone was counted once. The chain has TRBV11-2 and TRBJ1-6, with D unresolved. This CDR3 is built from 16 residues. CDR1 and CDR2 (germline): SGHAT, FQNNGV. Trimming stripped 4 bases from V and 1 base from J, with 11 bases between. Here the CDR3 DNA reads TGTGCCAGCAGCTCCCCCCGGGGATCCTATAATTCACCCCTCCACTTT. Translated: CASSSPRGSYNSPLHF.

V is TRBV5-1 and J is TRBJ1-1; no firm D call. The CDR3 totals 12 residues. The germline V gene encodes CDR1 SGHRS and CDR2 YFSETQ. Deletions cut 0 bases from V and 7 bases from J, with 7 bases between. CDR3 bases: TGCGCCAGCAGCTTGGCCCTCGGTGAAGCTTTCTTT. This gives the protein CASSLALGEAFF. Drawing the rest from reference TRBV5-1 and TRBJ1-1, the complete variable domain is KAGVTQTPRYLIKTRGQQVTLSCSPISGHRSVSWYQQTPGQGLQFLFEYFSETQRNKGNFPGRFSGRQFSNSRSEMNVSTLELGDSALYLCASSLALGEAFFGQGTRLTVV.

This clone came up once. The junction and the germline gene differ at one end; a read error may be behind it. The CDR3 nucleotides read TGTGACAGCAGTGCTAGGACAGGGTCAGGGGCCAACGTCCTGACTTTC. The encoded protein is CDSSARTGSGANVLTF. The V call is TRBV6-4, the J call TRBJ2-6, with 8 bases matching TRBD1. Germline CDR1 reads MRHNA; CDR2 reads SNTAGT. The CDR3 sequence is 16 residues long.

This rearrangement joins TRBV7-2 to TRBJ2-5; TRBD2 might be the D (7 bases). CDR1 and CDR2 from the germline V gene are SGHTA and FQGNSA. The CDR3 runs to 14 residues. V lost 3 bases and J lost 1, with 9 bases in between. The CDR3 spells CASSFGGPQETQYF. The CDR3 DNA reads TGTGCCAGCAGCTTCGGGGGGCCCCAAGAGACCCAGTACTTC.